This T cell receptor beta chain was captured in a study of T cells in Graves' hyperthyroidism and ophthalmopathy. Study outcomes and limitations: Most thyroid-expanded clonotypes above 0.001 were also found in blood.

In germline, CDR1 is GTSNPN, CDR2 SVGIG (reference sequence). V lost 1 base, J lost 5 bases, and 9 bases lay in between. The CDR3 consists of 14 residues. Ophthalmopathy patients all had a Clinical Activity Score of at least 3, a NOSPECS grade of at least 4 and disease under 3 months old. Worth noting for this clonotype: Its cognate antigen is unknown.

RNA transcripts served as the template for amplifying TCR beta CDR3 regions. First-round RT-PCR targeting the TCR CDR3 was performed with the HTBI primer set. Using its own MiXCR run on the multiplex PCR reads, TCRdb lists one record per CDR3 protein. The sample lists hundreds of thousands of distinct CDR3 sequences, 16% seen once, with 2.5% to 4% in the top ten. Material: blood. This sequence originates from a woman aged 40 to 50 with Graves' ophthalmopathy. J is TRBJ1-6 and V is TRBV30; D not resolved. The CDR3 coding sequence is TGTGCCTGGAGTGGGCCAGTGGATAATTCACCCCTCCACTTT. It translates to CAWSGPVDNSPLHF.